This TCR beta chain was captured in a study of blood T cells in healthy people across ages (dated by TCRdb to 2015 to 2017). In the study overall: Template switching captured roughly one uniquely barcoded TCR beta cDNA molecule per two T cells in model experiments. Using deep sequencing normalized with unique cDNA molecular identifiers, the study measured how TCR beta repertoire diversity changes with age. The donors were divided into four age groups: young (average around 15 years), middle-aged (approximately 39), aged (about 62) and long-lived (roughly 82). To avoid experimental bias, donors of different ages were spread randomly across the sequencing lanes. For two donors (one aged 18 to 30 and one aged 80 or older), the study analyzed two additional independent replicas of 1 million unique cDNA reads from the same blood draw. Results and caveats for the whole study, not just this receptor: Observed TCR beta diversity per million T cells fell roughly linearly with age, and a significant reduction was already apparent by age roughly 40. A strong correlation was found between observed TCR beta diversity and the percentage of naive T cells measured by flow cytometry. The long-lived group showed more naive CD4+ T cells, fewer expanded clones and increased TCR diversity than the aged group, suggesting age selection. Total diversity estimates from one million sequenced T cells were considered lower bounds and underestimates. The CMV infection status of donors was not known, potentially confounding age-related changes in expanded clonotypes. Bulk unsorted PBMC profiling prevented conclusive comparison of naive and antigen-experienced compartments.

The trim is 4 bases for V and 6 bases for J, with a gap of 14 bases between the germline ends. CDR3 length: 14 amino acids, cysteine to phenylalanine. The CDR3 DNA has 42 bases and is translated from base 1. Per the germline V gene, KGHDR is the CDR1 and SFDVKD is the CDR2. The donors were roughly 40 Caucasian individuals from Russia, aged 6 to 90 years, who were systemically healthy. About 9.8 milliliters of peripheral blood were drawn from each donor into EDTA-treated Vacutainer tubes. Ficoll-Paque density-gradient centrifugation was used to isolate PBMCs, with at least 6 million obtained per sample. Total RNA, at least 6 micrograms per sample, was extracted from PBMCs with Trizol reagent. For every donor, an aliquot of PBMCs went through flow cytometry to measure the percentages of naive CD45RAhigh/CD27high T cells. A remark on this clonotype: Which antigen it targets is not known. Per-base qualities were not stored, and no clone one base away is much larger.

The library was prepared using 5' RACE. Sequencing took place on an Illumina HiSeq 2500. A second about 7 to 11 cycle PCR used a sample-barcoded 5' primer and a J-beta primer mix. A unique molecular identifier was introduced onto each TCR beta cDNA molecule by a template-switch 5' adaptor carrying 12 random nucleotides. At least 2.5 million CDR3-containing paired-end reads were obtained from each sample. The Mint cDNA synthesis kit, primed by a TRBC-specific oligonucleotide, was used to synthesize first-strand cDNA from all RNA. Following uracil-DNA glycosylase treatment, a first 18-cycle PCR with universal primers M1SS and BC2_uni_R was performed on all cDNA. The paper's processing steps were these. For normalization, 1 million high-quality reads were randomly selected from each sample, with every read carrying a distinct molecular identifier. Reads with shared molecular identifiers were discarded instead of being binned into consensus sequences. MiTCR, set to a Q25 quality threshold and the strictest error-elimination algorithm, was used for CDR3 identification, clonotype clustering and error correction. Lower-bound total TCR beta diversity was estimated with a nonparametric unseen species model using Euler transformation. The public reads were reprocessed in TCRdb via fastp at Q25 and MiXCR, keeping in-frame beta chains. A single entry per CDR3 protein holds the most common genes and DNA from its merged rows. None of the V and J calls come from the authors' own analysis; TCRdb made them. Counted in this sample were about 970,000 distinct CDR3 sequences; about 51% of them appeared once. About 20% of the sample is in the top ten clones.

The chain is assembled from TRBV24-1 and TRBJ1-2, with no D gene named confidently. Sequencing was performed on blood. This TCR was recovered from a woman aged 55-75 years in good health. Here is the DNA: TGTGCCACCAGTGAGGATACAAGGCCCGATGGCTACACCTTC. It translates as CATSEDTRPDGYTF.